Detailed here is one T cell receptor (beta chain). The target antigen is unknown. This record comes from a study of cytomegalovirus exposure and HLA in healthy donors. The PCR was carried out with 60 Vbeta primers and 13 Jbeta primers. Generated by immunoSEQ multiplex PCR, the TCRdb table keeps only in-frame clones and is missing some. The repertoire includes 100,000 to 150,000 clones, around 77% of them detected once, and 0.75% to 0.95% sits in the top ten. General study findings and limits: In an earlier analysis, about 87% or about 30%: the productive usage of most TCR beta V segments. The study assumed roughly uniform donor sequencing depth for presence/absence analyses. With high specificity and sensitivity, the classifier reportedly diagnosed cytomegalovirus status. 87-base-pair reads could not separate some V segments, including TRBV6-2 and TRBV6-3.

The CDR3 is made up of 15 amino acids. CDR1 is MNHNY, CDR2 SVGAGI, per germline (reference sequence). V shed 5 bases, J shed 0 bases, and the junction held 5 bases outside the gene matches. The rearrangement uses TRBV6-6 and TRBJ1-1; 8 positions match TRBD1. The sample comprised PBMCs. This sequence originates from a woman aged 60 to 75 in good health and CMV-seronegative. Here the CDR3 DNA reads TGTGCCAGCAGTGCCGAGGACAGGGTGAACACTGAAGCTTTCTTT. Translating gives CASSAEDRVNTEAFF.